This TCR beta chain was found in a study of blood T cell repertoires in COVID-19. In the study overall: The United States, Italy and Spain provided the acute and convalescent COVID-19 samples.

During active infection, Seattle patients enrolled and were then monitored through disease. Produced via immunoSEQ multiplex PCR; TCRdb's table is partial and in-frame only. The profile shows some 400,000 clones, 87% of them singletons. V lost 6 bases to trimming and J lost 6 bases, with 14 bases between them. CDR1 and CDR2 (germline): MDHEN, SYDVKM. The CDR3 runs 13 residues. The sequence was obtained from a woman aged 30 to 39 with COVID-19, enrolled during active disease. The V and J genes are TRBV28 and TRBJ1-1; D perhaps matches TRBD1 (6 bases). The source material was peripheral blood. The CDR3: CASRPRGSPEAFF. In DNA, the CDR3 is TGTGCCAGCAGACCCAGGGGAAGCCCTGAAGCTTTCTTT.